This T cell receptor beta chain was found in a study of blood T cell repertoires in COVID-19. The wider study: T cells, B-cell-depleted T cells, or PBMCs supplied cDNA or gDNA.

Profiling relied on immunoSEQ multiplex PCR, and the TCRdb table lists in-frame clones only, not all of them. This table holds a few hundred thousand clones, around 90% found once. Trimming left V 4 bases short and J 4 bases short, with 6 bases between. The germline V gene encodes CDR1 SGDLS and CDR2 YYNGEE. The CDR3 has 11 residues. This TCR was recovered from a young man who had been exposed to COVID-19. The specimen was PBMCs or T cells enriched from blood (not recorded which). This chain joins TRBV9 and TRBJ2-7; no definite D call. The CDR3 coding sequence is TGTGCCAGCAGCCCGACTTACGAGCAGTACTTC. It is translated as CASSPTYEQYF.